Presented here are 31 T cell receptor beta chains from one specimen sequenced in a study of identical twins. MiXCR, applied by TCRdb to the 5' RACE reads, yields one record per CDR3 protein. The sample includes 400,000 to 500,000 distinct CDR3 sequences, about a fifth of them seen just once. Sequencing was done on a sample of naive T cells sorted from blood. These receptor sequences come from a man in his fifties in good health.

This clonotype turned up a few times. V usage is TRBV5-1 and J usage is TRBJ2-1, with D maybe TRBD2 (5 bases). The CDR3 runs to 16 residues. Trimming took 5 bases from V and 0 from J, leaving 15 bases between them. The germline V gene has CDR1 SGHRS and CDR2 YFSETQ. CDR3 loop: CASRTISGSSYNEQFF. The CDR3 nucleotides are TGCGCCAGCAGGACTATCTCCGGGTCCTCCTACAATGAGCAGTTCTTC.

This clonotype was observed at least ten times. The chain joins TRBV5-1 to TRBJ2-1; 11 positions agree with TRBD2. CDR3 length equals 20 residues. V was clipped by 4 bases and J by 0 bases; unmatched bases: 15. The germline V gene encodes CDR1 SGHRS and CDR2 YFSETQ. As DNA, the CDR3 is TGCGCCAGCAGCCCCGGGACTAGCGGAAGAGTATACTCCTCCTACAATGAGCAGTTCTTC. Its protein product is CASSPGTSGRVYSSYNEQFF.

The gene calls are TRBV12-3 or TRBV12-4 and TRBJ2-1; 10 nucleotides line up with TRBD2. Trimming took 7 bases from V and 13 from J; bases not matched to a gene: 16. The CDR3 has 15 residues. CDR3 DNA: TGTGCCAGCACCCTGGAGGGGGCAGCGGGAGGGGCTCAGTTCTTC. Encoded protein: CASTLEGAAGGAQFF.

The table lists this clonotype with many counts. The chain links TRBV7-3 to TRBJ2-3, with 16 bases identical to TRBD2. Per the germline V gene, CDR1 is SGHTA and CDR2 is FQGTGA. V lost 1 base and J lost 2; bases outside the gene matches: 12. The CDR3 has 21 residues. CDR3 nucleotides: TGTGCCAGCAGCTTAAGCGAGACGGGACTAGCGGGAGGGCCGTACACAGATACGCAGTATTTT. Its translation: CASSLSETGLAGGPYTDTQYF.

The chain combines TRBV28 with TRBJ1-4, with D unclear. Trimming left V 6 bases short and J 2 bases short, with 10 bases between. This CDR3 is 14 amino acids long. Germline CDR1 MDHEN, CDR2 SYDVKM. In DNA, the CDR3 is TGTGCCAGCAGCTTCATAGAGACTAATGAAAAACTGTTTTTT. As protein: CASSFIETNEKLFF.

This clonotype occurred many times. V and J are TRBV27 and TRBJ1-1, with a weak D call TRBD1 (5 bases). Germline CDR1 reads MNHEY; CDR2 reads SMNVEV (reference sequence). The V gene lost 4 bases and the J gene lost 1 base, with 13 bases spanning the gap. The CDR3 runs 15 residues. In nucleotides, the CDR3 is TGTGCCAGCAGTTCCTTGACAAGGGGGAACACTGAAGCTTTCTTT. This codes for CASSSLTRGNTEAFF.

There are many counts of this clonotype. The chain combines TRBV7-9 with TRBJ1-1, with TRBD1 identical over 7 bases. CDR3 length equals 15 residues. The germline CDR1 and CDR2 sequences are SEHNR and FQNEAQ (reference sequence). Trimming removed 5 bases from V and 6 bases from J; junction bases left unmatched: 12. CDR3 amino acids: CASSPQQGMFAEAFF. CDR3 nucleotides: TGTGCCAGCAGCCCCCAACAGGGGATGTTCGCTGAAGCTTTCTTT.

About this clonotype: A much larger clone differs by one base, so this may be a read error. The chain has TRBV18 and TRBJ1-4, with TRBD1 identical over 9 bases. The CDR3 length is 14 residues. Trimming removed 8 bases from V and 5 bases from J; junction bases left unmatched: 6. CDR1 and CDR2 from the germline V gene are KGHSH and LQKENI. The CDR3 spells CASTVQGANEKLFF. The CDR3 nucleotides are TGTGCCAGCACGGTACAGGGGGCCAATGAAAAACTGTTTTTT.

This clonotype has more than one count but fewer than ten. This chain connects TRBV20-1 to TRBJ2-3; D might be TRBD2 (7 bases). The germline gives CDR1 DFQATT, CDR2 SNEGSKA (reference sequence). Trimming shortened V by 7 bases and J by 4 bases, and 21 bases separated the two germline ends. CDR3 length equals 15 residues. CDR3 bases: TGCAGTGTCGGAGGGGTGGGGGGGGCCGCAGATACGCAGTATTTT. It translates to CSVGGVGGAADTQYF.

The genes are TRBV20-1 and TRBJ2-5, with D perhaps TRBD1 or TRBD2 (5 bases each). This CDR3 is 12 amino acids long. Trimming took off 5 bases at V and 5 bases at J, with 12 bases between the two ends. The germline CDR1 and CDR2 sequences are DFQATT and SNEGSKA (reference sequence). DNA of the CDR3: TGCAGTGCTTGGGACCGGCTGGAGACCCAGTACTTC. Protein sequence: CSAWDRLETQYF.

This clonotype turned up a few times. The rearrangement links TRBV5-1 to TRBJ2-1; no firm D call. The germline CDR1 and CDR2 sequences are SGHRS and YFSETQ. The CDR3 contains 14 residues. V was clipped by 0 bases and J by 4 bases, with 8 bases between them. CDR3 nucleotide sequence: TGCGCCAGCAGCTTGGACTTTTTATACAATGAGCAGTTCTTC. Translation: CASSLDFLYNEQFF. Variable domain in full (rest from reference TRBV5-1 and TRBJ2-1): KAGVTQTPRYLIKTRGQQVTLSCSPISGHRSVSWYQQTPGQGLQFLFEYFSETQRNKGNFPGRFSGRQFSNSRSEMNVSTLELGDSALYLCASSLDFLYNEQFFGPGTRLTVL.

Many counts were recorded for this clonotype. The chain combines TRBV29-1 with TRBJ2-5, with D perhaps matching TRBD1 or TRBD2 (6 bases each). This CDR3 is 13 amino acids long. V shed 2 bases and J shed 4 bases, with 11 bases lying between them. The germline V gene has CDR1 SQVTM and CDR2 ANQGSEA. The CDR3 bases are TGCAGCGTTGAACCCTGGGGGGCAGAGACCCAGTACTTC. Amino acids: CSVEPWGAETQYF.

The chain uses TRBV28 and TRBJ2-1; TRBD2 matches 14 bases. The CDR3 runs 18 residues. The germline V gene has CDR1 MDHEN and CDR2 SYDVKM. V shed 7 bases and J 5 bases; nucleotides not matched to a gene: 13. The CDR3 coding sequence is TGTGCCAGCATCCCTTTGGGGGGACTAGCGGGAGAGCACAATGAGCAGTTCTTC. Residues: CASIPLGGLAGEHNEQFF.

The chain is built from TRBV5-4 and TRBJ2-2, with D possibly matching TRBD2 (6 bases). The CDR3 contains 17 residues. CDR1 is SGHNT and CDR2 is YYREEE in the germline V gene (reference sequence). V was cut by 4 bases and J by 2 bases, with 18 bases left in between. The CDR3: CASSRGGVGTNTGELFF. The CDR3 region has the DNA TGTGCCAGCAGCAGGGGAGGTGTCGGGACTAACACCGGGGAGCTGTTTTTT.

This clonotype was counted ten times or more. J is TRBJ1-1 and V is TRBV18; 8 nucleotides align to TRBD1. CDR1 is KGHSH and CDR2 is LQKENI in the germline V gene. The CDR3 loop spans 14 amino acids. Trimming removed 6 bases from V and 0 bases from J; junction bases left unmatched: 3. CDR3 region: CASSTGEMNTEAFF. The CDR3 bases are TGTGCCAGCTCGACAGGGGAAATGAACACTGAAGCTTTCTTT.

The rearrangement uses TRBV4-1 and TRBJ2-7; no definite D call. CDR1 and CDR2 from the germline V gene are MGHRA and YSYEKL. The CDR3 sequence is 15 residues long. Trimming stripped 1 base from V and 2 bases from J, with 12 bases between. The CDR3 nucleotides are TGCGCCAGCAGCCAAGCCGTCCGGACCCCCTACGAGCAGTACTTC. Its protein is CASSQAVRTPYEQYF.

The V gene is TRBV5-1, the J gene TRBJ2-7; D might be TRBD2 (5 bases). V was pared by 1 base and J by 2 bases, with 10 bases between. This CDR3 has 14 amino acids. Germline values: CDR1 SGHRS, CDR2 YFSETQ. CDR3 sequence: CASSLNGEPYEQYF. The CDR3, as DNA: TGCGCCAGCAGCTTGAACGGGGAGCCCTACGAGCAGTACTTC.

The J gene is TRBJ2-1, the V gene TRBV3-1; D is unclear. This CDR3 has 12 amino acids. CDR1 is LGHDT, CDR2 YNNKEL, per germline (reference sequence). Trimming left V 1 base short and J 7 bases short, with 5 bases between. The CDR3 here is CASSQGGNEQFF. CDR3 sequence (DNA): TGTGCCAGCAGCCAAGGAGGAAATGAGCAGTTCTTC.

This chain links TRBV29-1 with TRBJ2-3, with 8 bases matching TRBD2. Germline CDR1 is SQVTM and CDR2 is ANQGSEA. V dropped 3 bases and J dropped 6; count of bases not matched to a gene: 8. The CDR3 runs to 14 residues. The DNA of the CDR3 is TGCAGCGTTGATATGGGACTAGGGTCCGATACGCAGTATTTT. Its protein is CSVDMGLGSDTQYF.

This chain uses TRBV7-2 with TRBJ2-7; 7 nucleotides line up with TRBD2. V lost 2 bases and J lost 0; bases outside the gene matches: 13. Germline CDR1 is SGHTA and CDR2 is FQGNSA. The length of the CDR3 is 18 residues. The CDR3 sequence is CASSLTEGRRGSSYEQYF. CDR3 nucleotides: TGTGCCAGCAGCTTAACGGAGGGGAGGCGGGGGTCCTCCTACGAGCAGTACTTC.

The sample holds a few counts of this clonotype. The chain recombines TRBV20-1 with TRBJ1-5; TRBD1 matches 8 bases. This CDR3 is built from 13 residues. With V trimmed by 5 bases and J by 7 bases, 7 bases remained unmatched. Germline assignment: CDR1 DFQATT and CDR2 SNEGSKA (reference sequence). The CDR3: CSARTGFEQPQHF. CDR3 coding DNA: TGCAGTGCTCGGACAGGGTTCGAACAGCCCCAGCATTTT.

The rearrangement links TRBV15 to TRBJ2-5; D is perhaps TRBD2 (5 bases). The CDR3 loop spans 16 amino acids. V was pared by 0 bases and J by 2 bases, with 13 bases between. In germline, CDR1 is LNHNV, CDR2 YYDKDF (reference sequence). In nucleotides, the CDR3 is TGTGCCACCAGCAGAGAAACACTCAGGAGGCAAGAGACCCAGTACTTC. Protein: CATSRETLRRQETQYF.

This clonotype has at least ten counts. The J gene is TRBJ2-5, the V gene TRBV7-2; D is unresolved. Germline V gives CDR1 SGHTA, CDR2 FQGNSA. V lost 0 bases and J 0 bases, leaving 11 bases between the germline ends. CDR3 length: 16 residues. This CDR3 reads CASSLAHTRYQETQYF. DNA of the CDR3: TGTGCCAGCAGCTTAGCACATACACGGTACCAAGAGACCCAGTACTTC.

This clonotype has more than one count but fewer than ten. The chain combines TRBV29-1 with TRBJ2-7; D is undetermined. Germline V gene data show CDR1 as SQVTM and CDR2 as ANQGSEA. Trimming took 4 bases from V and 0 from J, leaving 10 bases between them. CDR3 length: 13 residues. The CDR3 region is CSVGPSRSYEQYF. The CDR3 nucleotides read TGCAGCGTTGGTCCTTCCCGCTCCTACGAGCAGTACTTC.

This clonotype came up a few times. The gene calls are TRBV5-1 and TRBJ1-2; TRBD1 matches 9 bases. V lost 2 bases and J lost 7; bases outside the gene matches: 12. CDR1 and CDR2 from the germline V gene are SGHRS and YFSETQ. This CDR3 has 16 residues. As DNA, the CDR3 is TGCGCCAGCAGCTTAACCTACAGGGGGCGCGGGCGTGGCTACACCTTC. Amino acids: CASSLTYRGRGRGYTF.

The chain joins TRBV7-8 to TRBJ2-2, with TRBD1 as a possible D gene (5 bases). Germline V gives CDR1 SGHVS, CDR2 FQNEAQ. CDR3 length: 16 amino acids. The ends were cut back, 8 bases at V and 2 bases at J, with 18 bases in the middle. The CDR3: CASLGLKDRNTGELFF. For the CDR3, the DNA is TGTGCCAGCCTCGGATTGAAAGACAGAAACACCGGGGAGCTGTTTTTT.

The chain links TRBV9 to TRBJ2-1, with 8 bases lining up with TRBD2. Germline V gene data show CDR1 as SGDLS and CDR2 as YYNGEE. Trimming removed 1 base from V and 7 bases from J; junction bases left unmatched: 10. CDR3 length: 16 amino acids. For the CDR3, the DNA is TGTGCCAGCAGCGTAAGACCCAGCGGGAGAGTAAATGAGCAGTTCTTC. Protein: CASSVRPSGRVNEQFF.

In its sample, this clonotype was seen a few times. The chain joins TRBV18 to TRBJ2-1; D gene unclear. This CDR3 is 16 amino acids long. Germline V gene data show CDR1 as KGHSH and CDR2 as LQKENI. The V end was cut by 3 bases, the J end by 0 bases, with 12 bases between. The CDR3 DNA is TGTGCCAGCTCACCTAGGGTTTCGAGCTCCTACAATGAGCAGTTCTTC. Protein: CASSPRVSSSYNEQFF.

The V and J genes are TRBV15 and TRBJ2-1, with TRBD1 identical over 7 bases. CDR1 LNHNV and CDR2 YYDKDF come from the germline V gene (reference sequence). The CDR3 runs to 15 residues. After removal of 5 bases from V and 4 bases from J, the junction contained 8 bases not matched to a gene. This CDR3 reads CATSPRDSEYNEQFF. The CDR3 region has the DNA TGTGCCACCAGCCCCCGGGACAGCGAGTACAATGAGCAGTTCTTC.

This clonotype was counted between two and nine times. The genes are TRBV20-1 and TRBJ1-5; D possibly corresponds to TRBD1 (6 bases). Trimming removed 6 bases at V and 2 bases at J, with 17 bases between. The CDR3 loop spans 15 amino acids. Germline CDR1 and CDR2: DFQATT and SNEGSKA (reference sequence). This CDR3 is CSARQAAGGNQPQHF. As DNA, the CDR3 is TGCAGTGCCCGCCAGGCTGCAGGGGGCAATCAGCCCCAGCATTTT.

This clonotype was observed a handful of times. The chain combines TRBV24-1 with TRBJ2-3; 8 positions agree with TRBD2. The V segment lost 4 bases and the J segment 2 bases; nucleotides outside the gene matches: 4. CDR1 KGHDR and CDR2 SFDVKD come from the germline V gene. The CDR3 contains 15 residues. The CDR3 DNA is TGTGCCACCAGTGACAGCGGGGGAGACACAGATACGCAGTATTTT. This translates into CATSDSGGDTDTQYF.